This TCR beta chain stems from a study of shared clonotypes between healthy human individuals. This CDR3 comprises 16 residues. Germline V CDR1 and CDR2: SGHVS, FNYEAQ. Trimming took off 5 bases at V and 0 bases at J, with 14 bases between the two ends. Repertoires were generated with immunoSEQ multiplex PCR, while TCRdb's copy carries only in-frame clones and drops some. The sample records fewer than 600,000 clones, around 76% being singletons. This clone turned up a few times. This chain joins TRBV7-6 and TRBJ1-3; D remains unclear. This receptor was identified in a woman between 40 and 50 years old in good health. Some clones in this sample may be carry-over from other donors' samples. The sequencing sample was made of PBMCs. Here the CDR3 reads CASSPYGHGSGNTIYF. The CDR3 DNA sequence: TGTGCCAGCAGCCCGTACGGTCACGGCTCTGGAAACACCATATATTTT.